This T cell receptor (beta chain) was sequenced for a study of CD8 T cells in ankylosing spondylitis. J lost 2 bases, V lost 1 base, and 7 bases had no gene match. Germline V gene data show CDR1 as LGHNA and CDR2 as YNFKEQ. CDR3 length: 17 amino acids. TCRdb re-called the 5' RACE reads with MiXCR, one entry per CDR3 protein. The data contain fewer than 250,000 distinct CDR3 sequences, around 19% of them singletons. Study-wide results and caveats: Ankylosing spondylitis blood seemed to carry a telltale TCR beta motif made of under ten highly homologous variants. Previously reported in reactive arthritis synovial fluid and blood were some of the motif variants.

This clonotype came up a few times. What it binds is not known. Sequencing used blood, either unsorted or a sorted T cell fraction (not recorded which). The source is a male donor with ankylosing spondylitis. The V and J genes are TRBV4-2 and TRBJ2-1; 8 bases fit TRBD2. The CDR3 loop reads CASSQVLRGAAYNEQFF. The CDR3 nucleotides read TGTGCCAGCAGCCAAGTTTTGCGGGGGGCCGCCTACAATGAGCAGTTCTTC.